Each of the 24 T cell receptor beta chains below was sequenced from the same sample in a study of regulatory T cells. Findings and limits, study-wide: In CD3G-deficient patients, conventional CD4+ T cells were enriched for hydrophobic CDR3 residues at positions 6 and 7.

Amplification used 52 TRBV primers and 13 TRBJ primers. Profiling relied on immunoSEQ multiplex PCR, and the TCRdb table lists in-frame clones only, not all of them. The table shows approximately 18,000 clones, with around 83% occurring only once. The antigens of these receptors remain unknown. Sequenced: conventional CD4+ T cells sorted from blood. The source of these receptors is a young adult with CD3G deficiency.

The chain links TRBV11-1 to TRBJ2-5; either TRBD1 or TRBD2 may fit D (5 bases each). With 5 bases removed from V and 3 bases from J, the gap between germline ends came to 10 bases. The CDR3 length is 13 residues. The V gene's germline CDR1 is SGHAT and CDR2 FQDESV (reference sequence). DNA of the CDR3: TGTGCCAGCAGCAAAGGGACGGAAGAGACCCAGTACTTC. Protein: CASSKGTEETQYF.

This clone turned up a few times. The chain is built from TRBV6-1 and TRBJ2-1, with 9 bases that match TRBD1. CDR1 is MNHNS, CDR2 SASEGT, per germline. The V and J ends lost 6 bases and 6 bases, in that order; junction bases with no gene match: 6. The CDR3 is 14 amino acids. The CDR3 region is CASRRDRGFNEQFF. The DNA of the CDR3 is TGTGCCAGCAGGAGAGACAGGGGGTTCAATGAGCAGTTCTTC.

V usage is TRBV5-1 and J usage is TRBJ1-2; the match to TRBD1 covers 11 bases. CDR1 SGHRS and CDR2 YFSETQ come from the germline V gene. V trimming: 3 bases; J trimming: 0 bases; junction bases outside the gene matches: 4. This CDR3 is 16 amino acids long. The CDR3 region has the DNA TGCGCCAGCAGCTGGGGACAGGGGGGATCTAACTATGGCTACACCTTC. Translation gives CASSWGQGGSNYGYTF. The complete variable domain, with remaining parts taken from reference TRBV5-1 and TRBJ1-2, reads KAGVTQTPRYLIKTRGQQVTLSCSPISGHRSVSWYQQTPGQGLQFLFEYFSETQRNKGNFPGRFSGRQFSNSRSEMNVSTLELGDSALYLCASSWGQGGSNYGYTFGSGTRLTVV.

The chain employs TRBV28 and TRBJ1-4, with 8 bases lining up with TRBD1. Germline-derived CDR1 and CDR2 are MDHEN and SYDVKM. The junction had 4 bases not matched to a gene; V was cut back by 6 bases and J by 7 bases. The CDR3 runs 13 residues. The CDR3 DNA reads TGTGCCAGCAGCGGACAGGGAGGTGAAAAACTGTTTTTT. It yields the protein CASSGQGGEKLFF.

The chain carries TRBV6-6 and TRBJ2-7; 7 bases match TRBD1. Trimming removed 5 bases from V and 4 bases from J; junction bases left unmatched: 8. This CDR3 is built from 14 residues. Germline V gene data show CDR1 as MNHNY and CDR2 as SVGAGI (reference sequence). The CDR3 here is CASSQTGSGYEQYF. CDR3 DNA: TGTGCCAGCAGTCAGACAGGGTCGGGATACGAGCAGTACTTC.

V usage is TRBV6-1 and J usage is TRBJ2-2, with 8 bases matching TRBD1. V dropped 5 bases and J dropped 6; count of bases not matched to a gene: 8. This CDR3 is 15 amino acids long. CDR1 is MNHNS and CDR2 is SASEGT in the germline V gene. The CDR3, as DNA: TGTGCCAGCAGTTCCCGGACAGGGTTTCCCGGGGAGCTGTTTTTT. Protein product: CASSSRTGFPGELFF.

Note on this clone: This same CDR3 is encoded by further DNA sequences in the sample. This rearrangement joins TRBV27 to TRBJ2-1; 12 bases align to TRBD2. CDR1 and CDR2 (germline): MNHEY, SMNVEV (reference sequence). V lost 6 bases to trimming and J lost 15 bases; unmatched junction nucleotides: 9. The CDR3 length is 13 residues. CDR3 sequence (DNA): TGTGCCAGCAGCAGAACTAGCGGGGGGCCCTTGTTCTTC. It is translated as CASSRTSGGPLFF.

This clone was observed a few times. The chain uses TRBV28 and TRBJ1-5; possibly TRBD1 for D (6 bases). Trimming pared 6 bases from V and 7 bases from J, leaving 22 bases between. Germline V gives CDR1 MDHEN, CDR2 SYDVKM. This CDR3 spans 16 amino acids. In DNA form, the CDR3 reads TGTGCCAGCAGGTTAAGGGGGGGGCAGAGAGGCCAGCCCCAGCATTTT. Residues: CASRLRGGQRGQPQHF.

The chain has TRBV5-4 and TRBJ2-6; D call uncertain. The germline gives CDR1 SGHNT, CDR2 YYREEE (reference sequence). The CDR3 runs to 16 residues. The V and J ends lost 4 bases and 0 bases respectively, with 11 bases between them. The CDR3, as DNA: TGTGCCAGCAGCCTCGACGACGGCTCTGGGGCCAACGTCCTGACTTTC. Amino acids: CASSLDDGSGANVLTF.

The CDR3 spells CASSSRGQGAHYPNSPLHF. DNA for the CDR3: TGTGCCAGCAGTTCAAGGGGGCAGGGGGCGCATTACCCTAATTCACCCCTCCACTTT. The gene calls are TRBV27 and TRBJ1-6; 8 bases are a match to TRBD1. CDR3 length: 19 residues. V gave up 4 bases and J gave up 6 bases; unmatched junction bases: 17. Germline V CDR1 and CDR2: MNHEY, SMNVEV (reference sequence).

This chain links TRBV7-2 with TRBJ2-7; 8 bases map to TRBD2. Germline assignment: CDR1 SGHTA and CDR2 FQGNSA. The length of the CDR3 is 15 residues. The ends lost 5 bases at V and 0 bases at J; junction bases unmatched: 6. This CDR3 is CASSRGGGRSYEQYF. The DNA of the CDR3 is TGTGCCAGCAGCCGGGGGGGAGGGCGCTCCTACGAGCAGTACTTC.

The CDR3 coding sequence is TGTGCCAGCAGTTATCGGACAGGGACTCAGTTCTTC. Protein sequence: CASSYRTGTQFF. The chain employs TRBV6-6 and TRBJ2-1, with 8 positions matching TRBD1. This CDR3 spans 12 amino acids. The germline gives CDR1 MNHNY, CDR2 SVGAGI (reference sequence). The ends lost 3 bases at V and 13 bases at J; junction bases unmatched: 5.

The J gene is TRBJ1-6, the V gene TRBV6-1; D is unresolved. This CDR3 spans 13 amino acids. The V gene lost 4 bases and the J gene lost 7 bases, with 8 bases spanning the gap. CDR1 and CDR2 from the germline V gene are MNHNS and SASEGT. CDR3 loop: CASSADRNSPLHF. The DNA for the CDR3 is TGTGCCAGCAGTGCTGATAGGAATTCACCCCTCCACTTT.

This CDR3 reads CASSAHGTALSQAKNIQYF. The CDR3 region has the DNA TGTGCCAGCAGTGCCCACGGGACAGCGTTAAGCCAAGCCAAAAACATTCAGTACTTC. The chain joins TRBV28 to TRBJ2-4, with 7 bases lining up with TRBD1. CDR1 and CDR2 from the germline V gene are MDHEN and SYDVKM. CDR3 length: 19 residues. After removal of 5 bases from V and 0 bases from J, the junction contained 16 bases not matched to a gene.

The genes are TRBV6-6 and TRBJ1-2, with D unclear. The CDR3 is 13 amino acids. Germline loops: CDR1 MNHNY, CDR2 SVGAGI (reference sequence). V was clipped by 6 bases and J by 8 bases, with 16 bases between them. CDR3 DNA sequence: TGTGCCAGCAGCCCGGTTACTCGCGGGGGCTACACCTTC. It is translated as CASSPVTRGGYTF.

This chain links TRBV6-1 with TRBJ1-6; D remains unclear. The CDR3 length is 13 residues. Per germline, CDR1 MNHNS and CDR2 SASEGT. Trimming shortened V by 2 bases and J by 6 bases, and 5 bases separated the two germline ends. The CDR3 region is CASSEQSNSPLHF. CDR3 nucleotide sequence: TGTGCCAGCAGTGAACAGTCTAATTCACCCCTCCACTTT.

The chain recombines TRBV21-1 with TRBJ1-6. TRBV21-1 is a known pseudogene. The CDR3 loop spans 16 amino acids. CDR3 residues: CAIFSGTTSYNSPLHF. The DNA of the CDR3 is TGTGCCATCTTCTCCGGAACGACGTCCTATAATTCACCCCTCCACTTT.

The chain combines TRBV28 with TRBJ2-1; 13 bases fit TRBD2. V was pared by 4 bases and J by 7 bases, with 10 bases of the junction left unmatched. The CDR3 sequence is 17 residues long. CDR1 is MDHEN, CDR2 SYDVKM, per germline. CDR3 amino acids: CASSSERGLAGVNEQFF. CDR3 coding DNA: TGTGCCAGCAGTTCAGAACGCGGACTAGCGGGGGTAAATGAGCAGTTCTTC.

The chain employs TRBV6-6 and TRBJ1-1; no definite D call. The V end was cut by 7 bases, the J end by 1 base, with 10 bases between. This CDR3 is built from 13 residues. Looked up from germline, CDR1 is MNHNY and CDR2 is SVGAGI (reference sequence). This CDR3 is CASMNEGNTEAFF. As DNA, the CDR3 is TGTGCCAGCATGAACGAGGGGAACACTGAAGCTTTCTTT.

This clone was found a few times. The chain uses TRBV6-1 and TRBJ1-1; tentatively, D is TRBD1 (6 bases). The CDR3 has 13 amino acids. Trimming shortened V by 4 bases and J by 1 base, and 7 bases separated the two germline ends. Germline values: CDR1 MNHNS, CDR2 SASEGT. CDR3 coding DNA: TGTGCCAGCAGTGCGACAGGGAACACTGAAGCTTTCTTT. It encodes CASSATGNTEAFF.

The chain carries TRBV27 and TRBJ1-1; D possibly corresponds to TRBD1 (5 bases). V lost 5 bases and J 2 bases, leaving 9 bases between the germline ends. Germline V lookup: CDR1 MNHEY, CDR2 SMNVEV (reference sequence). This CDR3 is 13 amino acids long. This CDR3 reads CASSATGNTEAFF. The CDR3 DNA is TGTGCCAGCAGTGCAACAGGAAACACTGAAGCTTTCTTT.

The chain joins TRBV6-5 to TRBJ2-7, with D possibly being TRBD1 (6 bases). CDR1 is MNHEY and CDR2 is SVGAGI in the germline V gene. V was pared by 2 bases and J by 4 bases, with 15 bases between. The length of the CDR3 is 15 residues. As DNA, the CDR3 is TGTGCCAGCAGTTACCAACAGGGATCTGGATACGAGCAGTACTTC. Translated: CASSYQQGSGYEQYF.

The chain's CDR3 is CASSFHRAAKNIQYF. The CDR3 DNA reads TGTGCCAGCAGTTTTCACAGGGCGGCCAAAAACATTCAGTACTTC. J is TRBJ2-4 and V is TRBV28; tentative D call: TRBD1 (6 bases). From germline, CDR1 is MDHEN and CDR2 SYDVKM. V was clipped by 3 bases and J by 1 base, with 10 bases between them. CDR3 size: 15 residues.

The rearrangement uses TRBV18 and TRBJ2-7; D gene unclear. Germline V gene data show CDR1 as KGHSH and CDR2 as LQKENI. Trimming pared 6 bases from V and 7 bases from J, leaving 19 bases between. The CDR3 is made up of 14 amino acids. For the CDR3, the DNA is TGTGCCAGCTCCCCGGGCCTAGGACGAAGGGAGCAGTACTTC. Its protein product is CASSPGLGRREQYF.